Given below is one T cell receptor (beta chain) in context. Profiled with immunoSEQ multiplex PCR; TCRdb holds only in-frame clones, not every one. This sample has under 250,000 clones; around 87% occur once, and the top ten carry 3.5%. This entry belongs to a study of blood T cell repertoires in COVID-19. Sample: PBMCs or T cells enriched from blood (not recorded which). This clonotype was obtained from a woman between 18 and 30 years old in a cohort exposed to, infected with or recovered from COVID-19 (not recorded which).

The CDR3 is CASSQGEGLAVSYEQYF. The CDR3 DNA follows: TGCGCCAGCAGCCAAGGTGAGGGACTAGCGGTTTCCTACGAGCAGTACTTC. The V and J genes are TRBV4-1 and TRBJ2-7, with 11 bases identical to TRBD2. The CDR3 spans 17 residues. J gave up 1 base and V 1 base, and 6 bases lay outside the gene matches. In germline, CDR1 is MGHRA, CDR2 YSYEKL.